The clone carrying this T cell receptor beta chain was found once. Its target is not known. The table came from immunoSEQ multiplex PCR; TCRdb's copy has only in-frame clones and leaves some out. The table shows about 130,000 clones, with 80% to 95% occurring only once. The sample belongs to a study of graft-versus-host responses after intestinal transplantation. Germline CDR1 is MNHEY and CDR2 is SMNVEV (reference sequence). Trimming pared 0 bases from V and 11 bases from J, leaving 10 bases between. This CDR3 is built from 13 residues. The source of this sequence is a human donor who received an intestinal transplant. The V and J genes are TRBV27 and TRBJ1-4; tentative D call: TRBD1 (5 bases). The starting material was unstimulated CD4+ T cells sorted from spleen or lymph node cells, obtained before intestinal transplant. This chain's CDR3 is CASSLSTWGKLFF. The CDR3 coding sequence is TGTGCCAGCAGTTTATCAACGTGGGGGAAACTGTTTTTT.